This TCR beta chain was found in a study of T cells of healthy individuals. TCRdb called the 5' RACE reads again in MiXCR, with one record for every CDR3 protein. The table shows more than 85,000 distinct CDR3 sequences, with 15% to 20% occurring only once. This clonotype turned up a few times. The CDR3 spans 16 residues. Germline CDR1 and CDR2: LNHNV and YYDKDF (reference sequence). The junction had 10 bases not matched to a gene; V was cut back by 3 bases and J by 7 bases. This clonotype was sampled from a human donor in good health. J is TRBJ1-5 and V is TRBV15, with 9 bases that match TRBD1. CDR3 DNA sequence: TGTGCCACCAGCAGGTCGGGACAGGGAATATACCAGCCCCAGCATTTT. Protein product: CATSRSGQGIYQPQHF.